This T cell receptor beta chain was identified in a study of shared T cell receptors in the human thymus listed by TCRdb under 2021. For the wider study: The study examined how self-reactive, shared T-cell receptor alpha chains are generated in the human thymus.

Library preparation employed the immunoSEQ multiplex PCR assay. TCRdb mirrors the immuneACCESS table, restricted to in-frame sequences. Some clones are absent from its copies; in checked studies, under half trace to an unresolved V gene, and the reason for the others is unknown. This sample is represented by about 380,000 clones; roughly 94% of them were singletons. Clones ranked in the top ten supply about 0.02% of the sample. Regarding this clone: Its antigen specificity is not known. No much larger clone is present one base from it, and per-base qualities are unavailable.

The germline V gene provides CDR1 MDHEN and CDR2 SYDVKM. Relative to germline, V is 5 bases shorter and J is 0 bases shorter, with 16 bases between their ends. Spanning cysteine to phenylalanine, the CDR3 consists of 16 amino acids. The only DNA kept is the CDR3, 48 bases in frame from the first base. This clonotype was sampled from a human donor. Material for sequencing was thymocytes. The chain employs TRBV28 and TRBJ1-1; the D segment could be TRBD1, given 6 matching bases. The DNA sequence is given as TGTGCCAGCAGTGCGCCTCAGGGGCCTCTGAACACTGAAGCTTTCTTT. Translation gives CASSAPQGPLNTEAFF.